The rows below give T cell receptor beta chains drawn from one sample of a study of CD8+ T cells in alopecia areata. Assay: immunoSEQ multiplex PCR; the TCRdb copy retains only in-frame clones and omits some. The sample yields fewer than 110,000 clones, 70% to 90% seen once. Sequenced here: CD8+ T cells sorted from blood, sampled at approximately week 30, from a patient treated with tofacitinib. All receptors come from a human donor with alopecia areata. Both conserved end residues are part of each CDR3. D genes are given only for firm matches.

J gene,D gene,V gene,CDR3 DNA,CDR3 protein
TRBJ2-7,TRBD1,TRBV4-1,TGCGCCAGCAGCCAAGCCTGGACAGGGATCCGATACGAGCAGTACTTC,CASSQAWTGIRYEQYF
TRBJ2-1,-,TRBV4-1,TGCGCCAGCAGCCAAGATTCAACCTTATACAATGAGCAGTTCTTC,CASSQDSTLYNEQFF
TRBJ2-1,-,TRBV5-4,TGTGCCAGCAGCGCGGAGAACCACAATGAGCAGTTCTTC,CASSAENHNEQFF
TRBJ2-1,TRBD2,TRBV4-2,TGTGCCAGCAGCCAAGTACGACTAGCGGCCTCCGATGAGCAGTTCTTC,CASSQVRLAASDEQFF
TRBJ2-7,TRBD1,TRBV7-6,TGTGCCAGCAGCTTTGACAGGGGTGATGAGCAGTACTTC,CASSFDRGDEQYF
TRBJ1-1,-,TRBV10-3,TGTGCCATCAGTGAGTGGGGGGAAGGCATGAACACTGAAGCTTTCTTT,CAISEWGEGMNTEAFF
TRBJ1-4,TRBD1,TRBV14,TGTGCCAGCAGCCTCACAGGGGGCTGGGAAAAACTGTTTTTT,CASSLTGGWEKLFF
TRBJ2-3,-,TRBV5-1,TGCGCCAGCAGCTTTCGTTTTGCCAGCACAGATACGCAGTATTTT,CASSFRFASTDTQYF
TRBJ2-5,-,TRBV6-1,TGTGCCAGCAGTGAAGGAAGAAGAGAAGAGACCCAGTACTTC,CASSEGRREETQYF
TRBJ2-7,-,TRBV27,TGTGCCAGCAGTTTATCGTTTGGGGGGTTTGGCTACGAGCAGTACTTC,CASSLSFGGFGYEQYF
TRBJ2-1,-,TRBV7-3,TGTGCCAGCAGCACACCGGAATCCAATGAGCAGTTCTTC,CASSTPESNEQFF
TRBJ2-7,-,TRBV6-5,TGTGCCAGCAGTTACAAAAAGGGACTCACCGCATACGAGCAGTACTTC,CASSYKKGLTAYEQYF
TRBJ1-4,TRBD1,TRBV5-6,TGTGCCAGCAGCCCACCACCGGGACAGAGCACAACTAATGAAAAACTGTTTTTT,CASSPPPGQSTTNEKLFF
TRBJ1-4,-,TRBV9,TGTGCCAGCAGCTCCTCGGGACGGGGGGACGTCGAAAAACTGTTTTTT,CASSSSGRGDVEKLFF
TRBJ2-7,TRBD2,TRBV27,TGTGCCAGCAGTTTACGCCTAGCGGAAAACTACGAGCAGTACTTC,CASSLRLAENYEQYF
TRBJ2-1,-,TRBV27,TGTGCCAGCAGTGGCGGGATTTACAATGAGCAGTTCTTC,CASSGGIYNEQFF
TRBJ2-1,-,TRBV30,TGTGCCTGGAGCCCCATAGGTGCCGGCCCTGAGAGCTCCTACAATGAGCAGTTCTTC,CAWSPIGAGPESSYNEQFF